A single sample is the source of the 4 T cell receptor beta chains below, sequenced in a study of PD-1 blockade in classical Hodgkin lymphoma. Clones were sequenced by immunoSEQ multiplex PCR, and TCRdb holds only the in-frame ones, with some missing. The table records roughly 90,000 clones, about 83% of them present only once. Specified time point: cycle 4 day 1 (C4D1), after 6 weeks of nivolumab. Each and every patient relapsed after autologous stem cell transplantation, and patients got differing brentuximab vedotin exposure. This specimen consisted of peripheral blood mononuclear cells (PBMCs), obtained before the fourth cycle of nivolumab. The receptors shown here come from a human donor with classical Hodgkin lymphoma.

This clone was observed a single time. This chain connects TRBV7-9 to TRBJ2-3, with D possibly being TRBD1 or TRBD2 (5 bases each). V was clipped by 5 bases and J by 2 bases, with 14 bases between them. Germline CDR1 SEHNR, CDR2 FQNEAQ (reference sequence). The CDR3 length is 15 residues. CDR3 DNA: TGTGCCAGCAGCCCCGGGACCTTACACACAGATACGCAGTATTTT. It is translated as CASSPGTLHTDTQYF.

This clone came up once. The gene calls are TRBV6-5 and TRBJ2-1; D might be TRBD2 (5 bases). V lost 6 bases, J lost 6 bases, and 18 bases lay in between. Germline CDR1 MNHEY, CDR2 SVGAGI. CDR3 length: 15 amino acids. The DNA for the CDR3 is TGTGCCAGCAGCCAAGCGGCCGGAGCCCCCAATGAGCAGTTCTTC. It encodes CASSQAAGAPNEQFF.

The rearrangement joins TRBV28 to TRBJ1-3; D call uncertain. This CDR3 is built from 14 residues. Deletions cut 7 bases from V and 0 bases from J, with 10 bases between. CDR1 and CDR2 from the germline V gene are MDHEN and SYDVKM. CDR3 loop: CASTLTSSGNTIYF. CDR3 bases: TGTGCCAGCACGTTAACGAGCTCTGGAAACACCATATATTTT. Full variable domain (rest looked up from reference TRBV28 and TRBJ1-3): DVKVTQSSRYLVKRTGEKVFLECVQDMDHENMFWYRQDPGLGLRLIYFSYDVKMKEKGDIPEGYSVSREKKERFSLILESASTNQTSMYLCASTLTSSGNTIYFGEGSWLTVV.

V is TRBV27 and J is TRBJ2-2; D possibly corresponds to TRBD1 (6 bases). V lost 11 bases and J lost 0, with 10 bases in between. The V gene's germline CDR1 is MNHEY and CDR2 SMNVEV (reference sequence). CDR3 length: 13 amino acids. CDR3 sequence reads: CAGGQTNTGELFF. DNA of the CDR3: TGTGCCGGAGGACAGACGAACACCGGGGAGCTGTTTTTT.